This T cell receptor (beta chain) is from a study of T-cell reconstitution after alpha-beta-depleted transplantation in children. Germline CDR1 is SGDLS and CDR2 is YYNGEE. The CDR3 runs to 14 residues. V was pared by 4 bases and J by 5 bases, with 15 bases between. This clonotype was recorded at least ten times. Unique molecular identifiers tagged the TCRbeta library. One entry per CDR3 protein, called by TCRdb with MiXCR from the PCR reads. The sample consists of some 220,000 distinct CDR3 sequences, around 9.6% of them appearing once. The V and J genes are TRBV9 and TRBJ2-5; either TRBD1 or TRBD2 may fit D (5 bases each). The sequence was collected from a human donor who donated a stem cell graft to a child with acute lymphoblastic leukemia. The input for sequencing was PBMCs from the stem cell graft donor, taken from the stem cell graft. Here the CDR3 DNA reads TGTGCCAGCAGCACCGGGACCCTCGGGGAGACCCAGTACTTC. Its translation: CASSTGTLGETQYF.